Sequencing of this T cell receptor beta chain was carried out in a study of shared clonotypes between healthy human individuals (dated by TCRdb to 2020 to 2021). With respect to the entire study: A couple of women and three men aged 18 to 49 years were included in the cohort. For each donor, three plates each were used for CD4 naive and CD4 memory, two plates were used for CD8 naive, and one plate was used for CD8 memory. To estimate repertoire size and how much clonotypes are shared between individuals, the study performed deep sequencing of blood TCR repertoires from a handful of healthy adults. Libraries were prepared and TCR repertoires were sequenced by different laboratories using diverse techniques, in order to increase sequencing depth and limit assay-specific biases. Leukapheresis yielded between about 0.94 and 9.5 billion PBMCs per donor.

Here is what the overall study found, with its caveats: Even with the large sequencing depth, rarefaction of the sorted-subset datasets indicated that sequencing was incomplete. Only blood was sampled, and tissue TCR repertoires likely differ from those in blood. The small number of donors limited the genetic and exposure-history diversity represented. Across a handful of donors, about 4.5% of naive CD4, around 3.5% of naive CD8, around 2.5% of memory CD4, and under 0.45% of memory CD8 clonotypes were shared. Pairwise subsampling led to the expectation that sequencing depth would affect the degree of clonotype sharing among donors. Naive subsets generally had larger estimated clonotype richness than memory subsets. Clonotypes shared by all four sorted-subset donors showed higher generation probabilities than non-shared clonotypes.

Using the deep immunoSEQ assay, multiplex PCR amplified TCR CDR3 regions from genomic DNA. For each cell subset, the extracted genomic DNA was distributed evenly across all wells of several immunoSEQ 96-well plates, and each plate served as one replicate. Each replicate PCR for sorted subsets received about 180 ng genomic DNA, equal to 30,000 or so T cell genomes. Purified libraries were quantified with a Qubit 3.0 fluorometer, sized on a Bioanalyzer 2100, and re-quantified with the KAPA Library Quantification kit. Every immunoSEQ 96-well plate was sequenced on a dedicated single-read 150-cycle Illumina NextSeq 550 flow cell. The authors' pipeline ran thus. The immunoSEQ output contained only junctional sequences without quality scores, so filtering could not match that applied to full-length reads. To assign V/J genes and CDR3, sequences were annotated using PyIR, a Python wrapper for IgBLAST v1.9, with IMGT germline references. Reads were removed for weak V/J assignments (E-value above 1e-6), missing CDR3, stop codons, out-of-frame junctions, or ambiguous translated residues. V3J clonotypes were defined as sequences sharing the same inferred V gene, J gene, and CDR3 amino acid sequence. To compute the percentage overlap between repertoires, the number of shared unique clonotypes was divided by the size of the smaller repertoire. Repertoire richness was assessed with RTK rarefaction, the Chao1 estimator, and Recon v2.1 estimates of unobserved clonotypes. For all TCRbeta clonotypes obtained by the gDNA method from a few donors, generation probabilities were computed with OLGA. TCRdb holds this immuneACCESS table with in-frame rearrangements only. Some clones are missing; in checked studies, unresolved V genes explain under half, and the rest has no known cause. The V and J calls and clone size were taken over from that table, and D and trimming were inferred from the DNA. This sample lists more than 2 million clones; 90% to 95% were detected once. Of the sample, around 1.7% falls within the top ten clones.

Reading the germline V gene (reference sequence) gives CDR1 SEHNR and CDR2 FQNEAQ. The CDR3 measures 14 amino acids from cysteine to phenylalanine. Just the 42-base CDR3 DNA is kept, in frame starting at base 1. V lost 2 bases and J lost 8 bases, and the count of bases not matched to a germline gene is 8. Worth noting for this clone: Its antigen is not yet known. No quality values exist for individual bases; no much larger clone is one base distant.

CD8 naive samples were CD45RO-negative cells positively selected for CCR7, giving a CD45RA+CCR7+ population that excluded TemRA cells. The donors were healthy, HIV-negative adults with no recently reported acute infections or vaccinations. Only Caucasian adults living in Nashville, Tennessee, USA were represented among the donors. Blood was collected by leukapheresis, and PBMCs were isolated by Ficoll-Histopaque density gradient centrifugation and then cryopreserved in liquid nitrogen vapor phase. Analytical flow cytometry was used to check the purity and quantity of each magnetically sorted T cell population. Genomic DNA was isolated from every sorted fraction and measured by UV absorbance on a Nanodrop 2000c.

The receptor's source is a man aged 18 to 29 in good health. Some clones in this sample may be carry-over from other donors' samples. The V and J genes are TRBV7-9 and TRBJ1-1; 7 bases in the middle match TRBD1. The sequenced sample consisted of naive CD8+ T cells from PBMCs. In light of the paper, this sample's cell subset or site label describes: CD45RA+CCR7+. Here the CDR3 is given as CASSLRDTGVEAFF. The DNA is as follows: TGTGCCAGCAGCTTACGGGACACAGGGGTGGAAGCTTTCTTT.